Described below is a single T cell receptor (beta chain) sequence and its context. Its matching antigen is unknown. Each sample's TCRbeta library yielded on average roughly 43,000 productive templates. Using immunoSEQ multiplex PCR, the repertoire was profiled, and TCRdb retains in-frame clones only, with some absent. The sample includes roughly 2,600 clones, 80% to 90% of them seen just once. The record originates from a study of STAT3 mutations in large granular lymphocyte leukemia. Across the study: Among longitudinally sequenced T-LGLL patients, roughly half had canonical activating STAT3 mutations detected.

The trim removed 3 bases at V and 3 bases at J, leaving 10 bases unmatched. The CDR3 covers 17 residues. CDR1 is MGHDK, CDR2 SYGVNS, per germline. Study-wide points: At least one immunodominant TCR beta clonotype appeared in every T-cell large granular lymphocyte leukemia patient. A small but highly pathogenic clone may have been missed.

V gene TRBV25-1 combines with J gene TRBJ2-2; 7 positions agree with TRBD1. This clonotype originated in a woman between 65 and 79 years old with T-cell large granular lymphocyte leukemia. Some clones in this sample may be carry-over from other donors' samples. The sequencing input was peripheral blood mononuclear cells. The DNA for the CDR3 is TGTGCCAGCAGTGATCCCCACGGGACAGAGTACACCGGGGAGCTGTTTTTT. Translation: CASSDPHGTEYTGELFF.